Below are 12 T cell receptor beta chains sequenced from a single sample in a study of T cells after posttransplantation cyclophosphamide. Treatment was busulfan-fludarabine conditioning, a marrow graft, and cyclophosphamide on days +3 and +4. Data came from immunoSEQ multiplex PCR; TCRdb stores just in-frame clones and leaves some out. The record shows some 17,000 clones for this sample, with no singletons present. Sequencing used PBMCs, obtained after allogeneic stem cell transplant with posttransplant cyclophosphamide. The receptors were sampled from a female patient in her 30s who received an allogeneic stem cell transplant from a related donor, was CMV-positive, and had no GVHD. These T cells may partly come from the graft donor.

Ten or more counts support this clone. This chain uses TRBV7-2 with TRBJ2-1, with D tentatively TRBD2 (6 bases). The CDR3 covers 15 residues. CDR1 SGHTA and CDR2 FQGNSA come from the germline V gene. V lost 5 bases and J lost 9, with 20 bases in between. CDR3 in amino acids: CASSRTGDPVGEQFF. In DNA form, the CDR3 reads TGTGCCAGCAGCCGGACGGGAGATCCGGTTGGTGAGCAGTTCTTC.

This clone was counted at least ten times. The chain has TRBV5-4 and TRBJ2-7, with D possibly matching TRBD1 (5 bases). Trimming stripped 4 bases from V and 2 bases from J, with 16 bases between. The CDR3 has 15 amino acids. Germline CDR1 reads SGHNT; CDR2 reads YYREEE (reference sequence). The CDR3 loop is CASSPGVDRTYEQYF. Here the CDR3 DNA reads TGTGCCAGCAGCCCTGGAGTAGACAGAACCTACGAGCAGTACTTC.

This clone was observed many times. The chain uses TRBV11-3 and TRBJ2-1, with TRBD2 matching over 7 bases. Trimming removed 5 bases from V and 4 bases from J; junction bases left unmatched: 8. CDR3 length: 15 amino acids. Germline V gene sequence: CDR1 SGHNT, CDR2 YENEEA. The chain's CDR3 is CASSQAGLSYNEQFF. The CDR3 nucleotides are TGTGCCAGCAGCCAAGCGGGACTCAGTTACAATGAGCAGTTCTTC.

This clone is labeled as medium-sized. The genes are TRBV9 and TRBJ2-6; 9 nucleotides align to TRBD1. The CDR3 runs to 18 residues. V trimming: 4 bases; J trimming: 0 bases; junction bases outside the gene matches: 8. From germline, CDR1 is SGDLS and CDR2 YYNGEE. CDR3 DNA: TGTGCCAGCAGCCTCACCGGGACAGGGCGCTCTGGGGCCAACGTCCTGACTTTC. As protein: CASSLTGTGRSGANVLTF.

This clone has a count of ten or more. This chain links TRBV10-2 with TRBJ2-7; D gene uncertain. The CDR3 covers 12 residues. Germline CDR1 and CDR2: WSHSY and SAAADI. The V gene lost 5 bases and the J gene lost 3 bases, with 8 bases spanning the gap. The CDR3 sequence is CASSPEHYEQYF. The DNA of the CDR3 is TGCGCCAGCAGTCCGGAGCACTACGAGCAGTACTTC.

This clone was observed at least ten times. This chain connects TRBV10-1 to TRBJ1-4, with 9 bases fitting TRBD1. Germline loops: CDR1 WNHNN, CDR2 SYGVQD (reference sequence). With 8 bases clipped from V and 8 bases from J, the junction kept 6 bases outside the gene matches. CDR3 size: 13 residues. The CDR3 loop is CASPGTGNEKLFF. CDR3 sequence (DNA): TGCGCCAGCCCCGGGACAGGGAACGAAAAACTGTTTTTT.

This clone was observed many times. CDR3: CASSSSGGRETQYF. DNA of the CDR3: TGTGCCAGCAGCTCTTCTGGCGGGCGAGAGACCCAGTACTTC. This chain uses TRBV11-2 with TRBJ2-5; the D gene is possibly TRBD2 (5 bases). Germline V gene data show CDR1 as SGHAT and CDR2 as FQNNGV. Trimming removed 4 bases at V and 4 bases at J, with 13 bases between. The CDR3 extends over 14 amino acids.

This clone has a count of ten or more. The chain combines TRBV7-9 with TRBJ2-1, with 7 positions matching TRBD2. V shed 7 bases and J 5 bases; nucleotides not matched to a gene: 14. CDR3 length equals 16 residues. In germline, CDR1 is SEHNR, CDR2 FQNEAQ (reference sequence). The CDR3 nucleotides are TGTGCCAGCACCGAAAATTCCGGGCTAGCGGACAATGAGCAGTTCTTC. Amino acids: CASTENSGLADNEQFF.

The V call is TRBV25-1, the J call TRBJ2-4; 9 positions agree with TRBD2. The germline CDR1 and CDR2 sequences are MGHDK and SYGVNS. V shed 0 bases and J 4 bases; nucleotides not matched to a gene: 4. The CDR3 totals 16 residues. CDR3 coding DNA: TGTGCCAGCAGTGAATATTCTAGCGGGGCTAAAAACATTCAGTACTTC. It yields the protein CASSEYSSGAKNIQYF.

This clone occurred many times. The gene calls are TRBV7-2 and TRBJ1-3; 7 bases line up with TRBD1. Germline values: CDR1 SGHTA, CDR2 FQGNSA. Trimming cost V 4 bases and J 0 bases; bases outside gene matches: 6. The CDR3 sequence is 16 residues long. The CDR3 sequence: CASSSQGTLSGNTIYF. For the CDR3, the DNA is TGTGCCAGCAGCTCACAGGGGACCCTCTCTGGAAACACCATATATTTT. Drawing the rest from reference TRBV7-2 and TRBJ1-3, the complete variable domain is GAGVSQSPSNKVTEKGKDVELRCDPISGHTALYWYRQSLGQGLEFLIYFQGNSAPDKSGLPSDRFSAERTGGSVSTLTIQRTQQEDSAVYLCASSSQGTLSGNTIYFGEGSWLTVV.

This clone showed up many times. The chain carries TRBV19 and TRBJ1-1; D uncertain. The germline V gene has CDR1 LNHDA and CDR2 SQIVND (reference sequence). Between the trimmed V and J ends, which lost 5 bases and 0 bases, there was a span of 7 bases. The CDR3 is 13 residues long. The CDR3: CASSVTMNTEAFF. DNA for the CDR3: TGTGCCAGTAGTGTTACAATGAACACTGAAGCTTTCTTT.

Ten or more counts support this clone. The rearrangement uses TRBV11-2 and TRBJ2-7; maybe TRBD2 (5 bases). Germline V gene sequence: CDR1 SGHAT, CDR2 FQNNGV. Between the trimmed V and J ends, which lost 8 bases and 2 bases, there was a span of 10 bases. The CDR3 is made up of 12 amino acids. The CDR3 reads CASLAGTYEQYF. The CDR3 nucleotides are TGTGCCAGCCTAGCCGGTACCTACGAGCAGTACTTC. Using reference TRBV11-2 and TRBJ2-7 for the parts outside the CDR3, the full variable domain is EAGVAQSPRYKIIEKRQSVAFWCNPISGHATLYWYQQILGQGPKLLIQFQNNGVVDDSQLPKDRFSAERLKGVDSTLKIQPAKLEDSAVYLCASLAGTYEQYFGPGTRLTVT.